This T cell receptor (beta chain) was recovered during a study of shared clonotypes between healthy human individuals. Turning to the study itself: The plates for each donor numbered three CD4 naive, three CD4 memory, two CD8 naive and one CD8 memory.

A few counts support this clone. Its antigen is as yet unknown. Study-wide points: The low donor count limited represented genetic and exposure-history diversity.

Data came from immunoSEQ multiplex PCR; TCRdb stores just in-frame clones and leaves some out. The sample has 950,000 to 1,300,000 clones; more than 65% are singletons. The sample was memory CD4+ T cells sorted from blood. The subset was: CD45RA-negative fraction. This clonotype originated in a man aged 18 to 29 in good health.

The DNA of the CDR3 is TGTGCCAGCAGCTTATTCGGACAGAATTTCAACGAGCAGTACTTC. Its protein is CASSLFGQNFNEQYF. The chain employs TRBV7-6 and TRBJ2-7; D is perhaps TRBD1 (6 bases). Trimming took 2 bases from V and 5 from J, leaving 16 bases between them. CDR3 length equals 15 residues. Germline CDR1 SGHVS, CDR2 FNYEAQ.